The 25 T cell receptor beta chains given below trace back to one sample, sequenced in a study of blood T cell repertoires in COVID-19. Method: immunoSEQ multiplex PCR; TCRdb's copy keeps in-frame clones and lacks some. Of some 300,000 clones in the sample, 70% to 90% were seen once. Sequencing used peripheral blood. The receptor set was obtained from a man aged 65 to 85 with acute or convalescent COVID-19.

The CDR3: CASSQEGGSLGQYF. DNA for the CDR3: TGTGCCAGCAGCCAAGAAGGTGGCAGCCTGGGCCAGTACTTC. The rearrangement uses TRBV2 and TRBJ2-7; the D is unclear. Between the trimmed V and J ends, which lost 6 bases and 10 bases, there was a span of 22 bases. Germline assignment: CDR1 SNHLY and CDR2 FYNNEI. The length of the CDR3 is 14 residues.

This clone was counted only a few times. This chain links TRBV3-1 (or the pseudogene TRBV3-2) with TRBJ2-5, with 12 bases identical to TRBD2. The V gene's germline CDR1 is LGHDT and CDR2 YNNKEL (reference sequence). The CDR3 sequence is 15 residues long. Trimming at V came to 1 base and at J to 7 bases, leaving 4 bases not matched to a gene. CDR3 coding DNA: TGTGCCAGCAGCCAAGGACTAGCGGGGGTGGGGACCCAGTACTTC. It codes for CASSQGLAGVGTQYF.

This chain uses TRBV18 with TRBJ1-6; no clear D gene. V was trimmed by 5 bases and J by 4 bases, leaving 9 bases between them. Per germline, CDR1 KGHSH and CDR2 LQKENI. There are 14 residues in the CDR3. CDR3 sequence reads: CASSSARYNSPLHF. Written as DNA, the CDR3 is TGTGCCAGCTCATCGGCTAGATATAATTCACCCCTCCACTTT. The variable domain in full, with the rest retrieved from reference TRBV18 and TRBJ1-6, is NAGVMQNPRHLVRRRGQEARLRCSPMKGHSHVYWYRQLPEEGLKFMVYLQKENIIDESGMPKERFSAEFPKEGPSILRIQQVVRGDSAAYFCASSSARYNSPLHFGNGTRLTVT.

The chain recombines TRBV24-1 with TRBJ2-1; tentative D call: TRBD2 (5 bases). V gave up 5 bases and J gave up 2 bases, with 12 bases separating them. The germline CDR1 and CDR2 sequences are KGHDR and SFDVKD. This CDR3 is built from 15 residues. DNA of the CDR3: TGTGCCACCAGTGGCGACGGGAAAACCTACAATGAGCAGTTCTTC. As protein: CATSGDGKTYNEQFF.

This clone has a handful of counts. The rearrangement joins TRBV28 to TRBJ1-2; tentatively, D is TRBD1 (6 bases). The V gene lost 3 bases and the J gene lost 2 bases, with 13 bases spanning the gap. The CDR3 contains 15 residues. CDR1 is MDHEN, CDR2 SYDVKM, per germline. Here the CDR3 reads CASSFSQGLNYGYTF. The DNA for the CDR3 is TGTGCCAGCAGTTTTTCACAGGGCTTAAACTATGGCTACACCTTC.

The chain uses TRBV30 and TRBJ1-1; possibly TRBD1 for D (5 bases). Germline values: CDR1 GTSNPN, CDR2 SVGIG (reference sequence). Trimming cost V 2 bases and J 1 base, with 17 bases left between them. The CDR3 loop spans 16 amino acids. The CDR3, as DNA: TGTGCCTGGAGTACCCCTGGCCGGAGGGGGAACACTGAAGCTTTCTTT. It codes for CAWSTPGRRGNTEAFF.

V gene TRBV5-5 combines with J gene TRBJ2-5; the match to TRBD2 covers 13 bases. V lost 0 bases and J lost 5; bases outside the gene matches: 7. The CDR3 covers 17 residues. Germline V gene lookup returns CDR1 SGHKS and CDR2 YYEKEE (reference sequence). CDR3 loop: CASSLGLAGGGGETQYF. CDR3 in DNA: TGTGCCAGCAGCTTGGGACTAGCGGGAGGTGGAGGCGAGACCCAGTACTTC.

CDR3 sequence: CASSATTGQWEKLFF. The CDR3 DNA is TGTGCCAGCAGTGCAACCACGGGACAATGGGAAAAACTGTTTTTT. J is TRBJ1-4 and V is TRBV28, with a tentative D call TRBD1 (6 bases). From germline, CDR1 is MDHEN and CDR2 SYDVKM. This CDR3 has 15 amino acids. V was clipped by 5 bases and J by 8 bases, with 18 bases between them.

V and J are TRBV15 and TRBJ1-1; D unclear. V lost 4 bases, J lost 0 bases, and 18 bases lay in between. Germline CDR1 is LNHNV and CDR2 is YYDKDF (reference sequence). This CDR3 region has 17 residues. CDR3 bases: TGTGCCACCAGCATAGGTCGGGGAGTCGGTATGAACACTGAAGCTTTCTTT. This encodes CATSIGRGVGMNTEAFF.

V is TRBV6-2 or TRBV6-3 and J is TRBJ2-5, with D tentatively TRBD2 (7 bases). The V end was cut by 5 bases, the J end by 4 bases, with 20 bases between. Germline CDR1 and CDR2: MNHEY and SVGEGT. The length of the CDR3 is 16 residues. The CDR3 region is CASSHLGGRVTETQYF. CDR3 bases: TGTGCCAGCAGTCACCTCGGGGGGCGAGTAACAGAGACCCAGTACTTC.

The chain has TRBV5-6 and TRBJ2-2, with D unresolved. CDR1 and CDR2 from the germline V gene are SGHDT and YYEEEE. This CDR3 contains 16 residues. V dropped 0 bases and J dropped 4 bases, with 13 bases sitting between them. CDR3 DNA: TGTGCCAGCAGCTTGGGGCCGCACTCGGGCACCGGGGAGCTGTTTTTT. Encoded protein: CASSLGPHSGTGELFF. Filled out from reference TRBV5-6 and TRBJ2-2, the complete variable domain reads DAGVTQSPTHLIKTRGQQVTLRCSPKSGHDTVSWYQQALGQGPQFIFQYYEEEERQRGNFPDRFSGHQFPNYSSELNVNALLLGDSALYLCASSLGPHSGTGELFFGEGSRLTVL.

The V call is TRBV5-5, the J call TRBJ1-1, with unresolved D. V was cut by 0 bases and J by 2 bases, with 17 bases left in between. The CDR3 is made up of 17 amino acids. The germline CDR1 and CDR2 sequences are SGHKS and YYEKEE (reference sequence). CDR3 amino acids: CASSLVPIILSNTEAFF. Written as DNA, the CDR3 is TGTGCCAGCAGCTTGGTGCCGATCATACTTTCCAACACTGAAGCTTTCTTT.

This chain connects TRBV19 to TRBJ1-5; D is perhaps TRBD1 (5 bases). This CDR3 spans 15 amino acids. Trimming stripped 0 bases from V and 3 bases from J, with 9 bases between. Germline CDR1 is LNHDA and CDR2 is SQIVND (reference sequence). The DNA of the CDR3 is TGTGCCAGTAGTATAGACAGGGCACTCAATCAGCCCCAGCATTTT. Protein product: CASSIDRALNQPQHF.

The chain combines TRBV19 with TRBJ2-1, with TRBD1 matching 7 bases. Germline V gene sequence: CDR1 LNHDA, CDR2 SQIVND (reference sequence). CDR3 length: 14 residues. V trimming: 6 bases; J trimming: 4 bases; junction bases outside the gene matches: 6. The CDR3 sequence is CASSPGTAYNEQFF. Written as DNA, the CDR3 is TGTGCCAGTAGCCCCGGGACAGCTTACAATGAGCAGTTCTTC.

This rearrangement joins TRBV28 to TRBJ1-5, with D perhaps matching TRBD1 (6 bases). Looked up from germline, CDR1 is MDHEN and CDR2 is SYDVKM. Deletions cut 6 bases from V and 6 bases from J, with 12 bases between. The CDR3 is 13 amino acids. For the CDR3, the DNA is TGTGCCAGCAGCATAGCAGGGGTTCAGCCCCAGCATTTT. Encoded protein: CASSIAGVQPQHF.

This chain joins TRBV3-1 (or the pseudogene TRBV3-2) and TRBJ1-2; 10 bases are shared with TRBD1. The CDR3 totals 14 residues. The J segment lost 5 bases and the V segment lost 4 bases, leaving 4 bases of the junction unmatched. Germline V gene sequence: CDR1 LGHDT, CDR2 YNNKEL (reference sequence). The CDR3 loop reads CASSPGTGDYGYTF. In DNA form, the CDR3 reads TGTGCCAGCAGCCCGGGGACAGGGGATTATGGCTACACCTTC.

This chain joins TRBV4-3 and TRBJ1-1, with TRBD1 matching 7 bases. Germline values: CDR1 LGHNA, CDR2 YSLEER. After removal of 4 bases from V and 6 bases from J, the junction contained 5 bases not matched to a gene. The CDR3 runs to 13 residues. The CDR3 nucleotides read TGCGCCAGCAGCCGTCATCAGGGGGCTGAAGCTTTCTTT. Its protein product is CASSRHQGAEAFF.

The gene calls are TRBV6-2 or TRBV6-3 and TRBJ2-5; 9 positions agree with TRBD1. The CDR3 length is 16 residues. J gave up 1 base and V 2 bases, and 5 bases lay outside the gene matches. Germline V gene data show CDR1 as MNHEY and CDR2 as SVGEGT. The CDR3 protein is CASSYVQGAGQETQYF. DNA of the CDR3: TGTGCCAGCAGTTACGTACAGGGGGCTGGCCAAGAGACCCAGTACTTC.

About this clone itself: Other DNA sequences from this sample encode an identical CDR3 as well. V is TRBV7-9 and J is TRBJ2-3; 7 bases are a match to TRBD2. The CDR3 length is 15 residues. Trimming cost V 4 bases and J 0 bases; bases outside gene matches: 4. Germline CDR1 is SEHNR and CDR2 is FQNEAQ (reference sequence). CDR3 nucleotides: TGTGCCAGCAGCTCTAGTAGCGGGAGCACAGATACGCAGTATTTT. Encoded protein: CASSSSSGSTDTQYF. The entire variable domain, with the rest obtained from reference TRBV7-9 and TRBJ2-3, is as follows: DTGVSQNPRHKITKRGQNVTFRCDPISEHNRLYWYRQTLGQGPEFLTYFQNEAQLEKSRLLSDRFSAERPKGSFSTLEIQRTEQGDSAMYLCASSSSSGSTDTQYFGPGTRLTVL.

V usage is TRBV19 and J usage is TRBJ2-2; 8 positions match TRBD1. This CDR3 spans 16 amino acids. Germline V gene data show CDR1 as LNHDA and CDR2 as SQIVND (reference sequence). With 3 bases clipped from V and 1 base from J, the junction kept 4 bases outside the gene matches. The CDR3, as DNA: TGTGCCAGTAGTATCCAGGGGGCTAGGAACACCGGGGAGCTGTTTTTT. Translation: CASSIQGARNTGELFF.

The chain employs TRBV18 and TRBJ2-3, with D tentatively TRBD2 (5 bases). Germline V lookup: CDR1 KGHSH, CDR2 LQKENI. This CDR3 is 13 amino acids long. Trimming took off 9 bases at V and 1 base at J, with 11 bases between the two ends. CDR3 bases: TGTGCCAGTCTCAACGGGGGCACAGATACGCAGTATTTT. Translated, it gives CASLNGGTDTQYF.

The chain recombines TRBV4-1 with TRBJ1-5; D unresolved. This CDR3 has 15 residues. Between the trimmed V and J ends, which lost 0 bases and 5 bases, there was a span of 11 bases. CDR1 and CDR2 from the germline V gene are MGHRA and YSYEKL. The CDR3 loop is CASSQDAGTDQPQHF. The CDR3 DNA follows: TGCGCCAGCAGCCAAGATGCGGGAACGGATCAGCCCCAGCATTTT.

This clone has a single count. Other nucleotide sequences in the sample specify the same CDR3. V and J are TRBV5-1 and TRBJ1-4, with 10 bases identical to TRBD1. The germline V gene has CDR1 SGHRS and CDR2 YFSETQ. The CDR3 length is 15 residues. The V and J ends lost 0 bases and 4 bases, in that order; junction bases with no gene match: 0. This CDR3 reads CASSLGDRGNEKLFF. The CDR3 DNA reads TGCGCCAGCAGCTTGGGGGACAGGGGTAATGAAAAACTGTTTTTT. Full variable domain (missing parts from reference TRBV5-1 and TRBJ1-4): KAGVTQTPRYLIKTRGQQVTLSCSPISGHRSVSWYQQTPGQGLQFLFEYFSETQRNKGNFPGRFSGRQFSNSRSEMNVSTLELGDSALYLCASSLGDRGNEKLFFGSGTQLSVL.

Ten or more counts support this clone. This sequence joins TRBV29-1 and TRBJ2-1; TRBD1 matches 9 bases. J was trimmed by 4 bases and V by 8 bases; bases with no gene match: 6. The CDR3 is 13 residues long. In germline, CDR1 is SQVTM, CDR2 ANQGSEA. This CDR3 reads CSLRTGEYNEQFF. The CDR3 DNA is TGCAGCTTGAGGACAGGGGAATACAATGAGCAGTTCTTC.

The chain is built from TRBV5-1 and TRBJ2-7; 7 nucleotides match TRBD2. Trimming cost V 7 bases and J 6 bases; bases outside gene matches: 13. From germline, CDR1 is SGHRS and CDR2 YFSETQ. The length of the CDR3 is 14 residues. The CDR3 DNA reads TGCGCCAGCTCCATTCCCGCAACTAGCGCCGAGCAGTACTTC. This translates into CASSIPATSAEQYF.